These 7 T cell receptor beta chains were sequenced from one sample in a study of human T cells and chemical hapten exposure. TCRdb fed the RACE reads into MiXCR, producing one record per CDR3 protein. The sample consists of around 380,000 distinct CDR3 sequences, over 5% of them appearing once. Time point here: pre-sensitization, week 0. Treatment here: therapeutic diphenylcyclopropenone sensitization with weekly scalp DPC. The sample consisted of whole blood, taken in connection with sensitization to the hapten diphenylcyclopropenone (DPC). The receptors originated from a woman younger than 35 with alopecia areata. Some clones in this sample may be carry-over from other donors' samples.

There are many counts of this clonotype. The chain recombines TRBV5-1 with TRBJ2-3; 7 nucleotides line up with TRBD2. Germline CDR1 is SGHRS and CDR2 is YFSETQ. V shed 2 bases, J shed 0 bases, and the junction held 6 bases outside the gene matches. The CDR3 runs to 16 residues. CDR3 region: CASSFAAGASTDTQYF. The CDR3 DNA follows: TGCGCCAGCAGCTTCGCGGCGGGAGCTAGCACAGATACGCAGTATTTT.

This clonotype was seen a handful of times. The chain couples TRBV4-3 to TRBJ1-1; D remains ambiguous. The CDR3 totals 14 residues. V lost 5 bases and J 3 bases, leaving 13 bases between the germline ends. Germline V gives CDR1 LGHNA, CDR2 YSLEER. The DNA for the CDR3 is TGCGCCAGCAGCAGTAACCCTCTTCACACTGAAGCTTTCTTT. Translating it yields CASSSNPLHTEAFF.

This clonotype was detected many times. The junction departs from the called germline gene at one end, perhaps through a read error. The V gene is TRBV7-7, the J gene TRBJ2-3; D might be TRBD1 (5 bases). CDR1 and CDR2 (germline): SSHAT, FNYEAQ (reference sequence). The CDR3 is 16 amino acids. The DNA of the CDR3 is TGTGCTAGCAGCTTAGGCCTAGGGGCTAGCACAGATACGCAGTATTTT. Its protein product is CASSLGLGASTDTQYF.

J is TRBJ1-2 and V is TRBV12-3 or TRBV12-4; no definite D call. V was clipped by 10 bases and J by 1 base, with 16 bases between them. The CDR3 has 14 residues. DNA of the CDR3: TGTGCCACGAAACCCTTGGTTAATAACTATGGCTACACCTTC. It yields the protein CATKPLVNNYGYTF.

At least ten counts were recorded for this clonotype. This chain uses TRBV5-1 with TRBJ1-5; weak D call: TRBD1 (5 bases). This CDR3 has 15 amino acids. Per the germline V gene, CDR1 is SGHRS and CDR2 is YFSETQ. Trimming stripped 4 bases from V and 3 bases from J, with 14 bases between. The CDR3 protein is CASSPLGESNQPQHF. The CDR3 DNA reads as TGCGCCAGCAGCCCGTTGGGGGAATCCAATCAGCCCCAGCATTTT.

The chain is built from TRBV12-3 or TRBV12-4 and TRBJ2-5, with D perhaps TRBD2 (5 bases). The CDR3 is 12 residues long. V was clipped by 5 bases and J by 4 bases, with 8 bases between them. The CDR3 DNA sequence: TGTGCCAGCAGTCCGGGATTAGAGACCCAGTACTTC. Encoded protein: CASSPGLETQYF.

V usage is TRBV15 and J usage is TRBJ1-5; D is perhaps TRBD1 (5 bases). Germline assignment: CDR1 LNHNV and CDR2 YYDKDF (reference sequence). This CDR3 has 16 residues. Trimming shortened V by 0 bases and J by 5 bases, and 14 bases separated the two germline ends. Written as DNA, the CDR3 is TGTGCCACCAGCAGAGATGAGGGGAGGGGCTATCAGCCCCAGCATTTT. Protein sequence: CATSRDEGRGYQPQHF.